The 22 T cell receptor beta chains listed next were all sequenced from one sample in a study of regulatory T cells in long-lasting Graves disease. CDR3-region Arm-PCR and iRepertoire HTBI primers produced the TCR beta libraries. TCRdb processed the multiplex PCR reads anew with MiXCR; each CDR3 protein has one entry. Among around 420,000 distinct CDR3 sequences listed, 15% were seen once. As to time point: newly diagnosed GD, antithyroid drugs for less than 3 months. Construction of the TCR library relied on RNA isolated from PBMCs. These sequences were also reported in another study, on T cells in Graves' hyperthyroidism and ophthalmopathy.

The starting material was peripheral blood mononuclear cells (PBMCs), obtained at new diagnosis, from a patient treated with antithyroid drugs. These receptors were taken from a woman in her forties with Graves disease.

This chain uses TRBV7-9 with TRBJ2-7, with 7 bases aligning to TRBD1. The CDR3 extends over 15 amino acids. The junction had 10 bases not matched to a gene; V was cut back by 5 bases and J by 3 bases. Germline V lookup: CDR1 SEHNR, CDR2 FQNEAQ (reference sequence). In nucleotides, the CDR3 is TGTGCCAGCAGCACAGGGGTTGGTTGGGACTACGAGCAGTACTTC. Amino acids: CASSTGVGWDYEQYF.

This clonotype has at least ten counts. The genes are TRBV28 and TRBJ1-4, with 7 positions matching TRBD1. The V gene's germline CDR1 is MDHEN and CDR2 SYDVKM. This CDR3 spans 16 amino acids. V shed 1 base, J shed 3 bases, and the junction held 5 bases outside the gene matches. CDR3 sequence reads: CASSLLNRGPNEKLFF. CDR3 sequence (DNA): TGTGCCAGCAGTTTATTAAACAGGGGACCTAATGAAAAACTGTTTTTT.

This clonotype was found many times. V and J are TRBV11-2 and TRBJ2-1; TRBD1 agrees at 9 bases. Germline V CDR1 and CDR2: SGHAT, FQNNGV. Unmatched junction bases numbered 8, after V lost 1 base and J lost 7 bases. There are 16 residues in the CDR3. The CDR3 spells CASSLAVTGGSNEQFF. The CDR3 DNA is TGTGCCAGCAGCTTAGCGGTGACAGGGGGTAGTAATGAGCAGTTCTTC.

This clonotype occurred a few times. The gene calls are TRBV4-2 and TRBJ2-3; TRBD1 agrees at 7 bases. Losses at the gene ends were 0 bases for V and 7 bases for J; bases not matched to a gene: 7. CDR3 length: 15 amino acids. Germline CDR1 and CDR2: LGHNA and YNFKEQ. The CDR3 sequence: CASSQEGQPGHTQYF. CDR3 coding DNA: TGTGCCAGCAGCCAAGAGGGACAGCCAGGGCATACGCAGTATTTT.

The table lists this clonotype with a few counts. The chain links TRBV30 to TRBJ1-2, with TRBD1 matching 10 bases. Germline values: CDR1 GTSNPN, CDR2 SVGIG (reference sequence). With V trimmed by 3 bases and J by 3 bases, 16 bases remained unmatched. This CDR3 spans 18 amino acids. CDR3 DNA: TGTGCCTGGAGCGGTCCCGGGACAGGGGATTCGGGGTACTATGGCTACACCTTC. Protein product: CAWSGPGTGDSGYYGYTF.

This clonotype was seen at least ten times. The chain carries TRBV6-1 and TRBJ2-5, with 7 bases matching TRBD1. The length of the CDR3 is 14 residues. CDR1 is MNHNS, CDR2 SASEGT, per germline. The J segment lost 2 bases and the V segment lost 5 bases, leaving 5 bases of the junction unmatched. The DNA for the CDR3 is TGTGCCAGCAGTCCGGGACAGTCACAAGAGACCCAGTACTTC. This encodes CASSPGQSQETQYF.

This clonotype was found many times. The chain combines TRBV28 with TRBJ2-7, with a tentative D call TRBD2 (6 bases). This CDR3 spans 15 amino acids. The ends were cut back, 1 base at V and 3 bases at J, with 13 bases in the middle. Germline V gene sequence: CDR1 MDHEN, CDR2 SYDVKM. The CDR3: CASSLFSREGYEQYF. The CDR3 DNA is TGTGCCAGCAGTTTATTTTCGCGGGAAGGCTACGAGCAGTACTTC. The variable domain in full, completed from reference TRBV28 and TRBJ2-7, reads DVKVTQSSRYLVKRTGEKVFLECVQDMDHENMFWYRQDPGLGLRLIYFSYDVKMKEKGDIPEGYSVSREKKERFSLILESASTNQTSMYLCASSLFSREGYEQYFGPGTRLTVT.

This clonotype was detected ten times or more. The rearrangement links TRBV24-1 to TRBJ2-2; TRBD1 is a possible D gene (6 bases). With 7 bases removed from V and 1 base from J, the gap between germline ends came to 9 bases. The germline gives CDR1 KGHDR, CDR2 SFDVKD. This CDR3 spans 14 amino acids. CDR3 amino acids: CATSRGQNTGELFF. The CDR3 nucleotides read TGTGCCACCAGCAGGGGTCAGAACACCGGGGAGCTGTTTTTT.

This clonotype was observed a handful of times. V usage is TRBV20-1 and J usage is TRBJ1-5, with D perhaps matching TRBD1 (5 bases). In germline, CDR1 is DFQATT, CDR2 SNEGSKA (reference sequence). This CDR3 is built from 12 residues. Trimming took off 0 bases at V and 5 bases at J, with 5 bases between the two ends. This CDR3 is CSARETDQPQHF. The DNA for the CDR3 is TGCAGTGCTAGAGAGACAGATCAGCCCCAGCATTTT.

This clonotype was found many times. This chain links TRBV12-3 or TRBV12-4 with TRBJ2-3; 9 bases line up with TRBD2. The CDR3 spans 14 residues. V gave up 7 bases and J gave up 3 bases; unmatched junction bases: 5. The CDR3 region has the DNA TGTGCCAGCACCCTTACTAGCGGGACAGATACGCAGTATTTT. This translates into CASTLTSGTDTQYF.

As for this clonotype: A single base is all that separates this from a far larger clone, so a read error is likely. The chain employs TRBV11-2 and TRBJ2-1; 12 bases map to TRBD2. The CDR3 contains 17 residues. The germline V gene encodes CDR1 SGHAT and CDR2 FQNNGV. CDR3 sequence reads: CASSPTSGGSSHNEQFF. CDR3 DNA: TGTGCCAGTAGTCCAACTAGCGGGGGGAGCTCCCACAATGAGCAGTTCTTC.

This clonotype was observed at least ten times. The V call is TRBV27, the J call TRBJ2-7, with 14 bases identical to TRBD2. The CDR3 runs to 17 residues. V trimming: 2 bases; J trimming: 2 bases; junction bases outside the gene matches: 5. Germline values: CDR1 MNHEY, CDR2 SMNVEV (reference sequence). The CDR3 is CASSLRGLAGVPYEQYF. As DNA, the CDR3 is TGTGCCAGCAGTTTAAGGGGACTAGCGGGAGTCCCCTACGAGCAGTACTTC.

The chain joins TRBV7-2 to TRBJ1-4; D gene ambiguous. The CDR3 totals 15 residues. The V end was cut by 5 bases, the J end by 0 bases, with 10 bases between. CDR1 is SGHTA and CDR2 is FQGNSA in the germline V gene. The CDR3 DNA reads TGTGCCAGCAGCCGAAACAGCGCAACTAATGAAAAACTGTTTTTT. Translation: CASSRNSATNEKLFF.

V usage is TRBV5-1 and J usage is TRBJ1-5; D might be TRBD1 (5 bases). CDR1 SGHRS and CDR2 YFSETQ come from the germline V gene. Between the trimmed V and J ends, which lost 5 bases and 3 bases, there was a span of 9 bases. The CDR3 spans 13 residues. CDR3: CASRAGDNQPQHF. The CDR3 coding sequence is TGCGCCAGCAGGGCGGGGGACAATCAGCCCCAGCATTTT.

At least ten counts were recorded for this clonotype. The chain links TRBV28 to TRBJ2-7; D possibly corresponds to TRBD2 (5 bases). Germline V gene lookup returns CDR1 MDHEN and CDR2 SYDVKM. Trimming cost V 6 bases and J 0 bases, with 15 bases left between them. The CDR3 has 15 amino acids. The CDR3 spells CASRVSGVSSYEQYF. The CDR3 nucleotides read TGTGCCAGCAGGGTGAGCGGAGTGAGCTCCTACGAGCAGTACTTC.

This clonotype has ten or more counts. J is TRBJ1-2 and V is TRBV6-1; D might be TRBD1 (5 bases). Germline-derived CDR1 and CDR2 are MNHNS and SASEGT. There are 13 residues in the CDR3. V shed 7 bases and J shed 2 bases, with 11 bases lying between them. In DNA form, the CDR3 reads TGTGCCAGCACCAGGGACGCGAACTATGGCTACACCTTC. Its translation is CASTRDANYGYTF.

The chain employs TRBV5-6 and TRBJ2-7; 8 bases match TRBD2. Germline values: CDR1 SGHDT, CDR2 YYEEEE. The CDR3 contains 16 residues. Trimming at V came to 5 bases and at J to 1 base, leaving 11 bases not matched to a gene. The CDR3 nucleotides read TGTGCCAGCAGGCAAGCGACTAGCGTGAGGTCCTACGAGCAGTACTTC. Encoded protein: CASRQATSVRSYEQYF.

The rearrangement joins TRBV6-2 or TRBV6-3 to TRBJ1-2, with D possibly matching TRBD1 (6 bases). The CDR3 contains 15 residues. Trimming pared 5 bases from V and 4 bases from J, leaving 17 bases between. The germline CDR1 and CDR2 sequences are MNHEY and SVGEGT. The CDR3, as DNA: TGTGCCAGCAGTCCAGACAGGAACAGCGGCTATGGCTACACCTTC. Amino acids: CASSPDRNSGYGYTF.

This clonotype was detected only a few times. The rearrangement joins TRBV7-3 to TRBJ2-7; either TRBD1 or TRBD2 may supply D (5 bases each). V lost 2 bases and J lost 4, with 18 bases in between. CDR1 SGHTA and CDR2 FQGTGA come from the germline V gene. This CDR3 has 16 residues. Here the CDR3 reads CASSLFRQGVFYEQYF. The CDR3 nucleotides read TGTGCCAGCAGCTTATTCAGGCAGGGAGTCTTTTACGAGCAGTACTTC. The whole variable domain, filled in from reference TRBV7-3 and TRBJ2-7, reads GAGVSQTPSNKVTEKGKYVELRCDPISGHTALYWYRQSLGQGPEFLIYFQGTGAADDSGLPNDRFFAVRPEGSVSTLKIQRTERGDSAVYLCASSLFRQGVFYEQYFGPGTRLTVT.

This clonotype was seen repeatedly, ten times or more. The gene calls are TRBV27 and TRBJ2-7; D ambiguous. V was clipped by 3 bases and J by 0 bases, with 12 bases between them. CDR1 and CDR2 (germline): MNHEY, SMNVEV (reference sequence). The CDR3 is 15 residues long. CDR3 bases: TGTGCCAGCAGTTTCTCAACAAGAAGCTCCTACGAGCAGTACTTC. This sequence encodes CASSFSTRSSYEQYF.

This clonotype appeared many times. The rearrangement uses TRBV11-2 and TRBJ2-2; D remains ambiguous. V gave up 7 bases and J gave up 0 bases, with 12 bases separating them. The CDR3 is 15 residues long. The germline gives CDR1 SGHAT, CDR2 FQNNGV. The CDR3, as DNA: TGTGCCAGCATCGGTTATACAGCGAACACCGGGGAGCTGTTTTTT. It yields the protein CASIGYTANTGELFF.

At least ten counts were recorded for this clonotype. The chain couples TRBV12-5 to TRBJ2-1; 10 bases match TRBD2. The V segment lost 0 bases and the J segment 7 bases; nucleotides outside the gene matches: 9. This CDR3 contains 17 residues. From germline, CDR1 is LGHNT and CDR2 FRNRAP. This chain's CDR3 is CASGLVRGAGGPNEQFF. The CDR3 DNA reads TGTGCTAGTGGTTTGGTACGGGGAGCGGGAGGGCCAAATGAGCAGTTCTTC.